The 9 T cell receptor beta chains given below trace back to one sample, sequenced in a study of OX40 agonist ivuxolimab in advanced cancers. Libraries came from the immunoSEQ multiplex PCR assay. TCRdb took over this immuneACCESS table, retaining in-frame rearrangements with V and J assigned. Such tables are incomplete; in checked studies, under half of the missing clones stem from an unresolved V gene, and the remainder is unexplained. Recorded for this sample are just under 55,000 clones; approximately 80% of them occurred a single time. The biggest ten clones account for 4.4% of the sample. Sequencing used CD4+ or CD8+ T cells sorted from blood, obtained in a trial of the OX40 agonist ivuxolimab. The receptor set was obtained from an adult with an advanced solid tumor such as melanoma, head and neck, liver or kidney cancer.

V is TRBV6-1 and J is TRBJ1-2; no reliable D call. In germline, CDR1 is MNHNS, CDR2 SASEGT. The CDR3 sequence is 15 residues long. V gave up 6 bases and J gave up 3 bases, with 17 bases separating them. Here the CDR3 reads CASSPPIGVYYGYTF. CDR3 sequence (DNA): TGTGCCAGCAGCCCTCCTATTGGGGTATACTATGGCTACACCTTC.

V and J are TRBV27 and TRBJ2-6, with TRBD1 matching 7 bases. From germline, CDR1 is MNHEY and CDR2 SMNVEV (reference sequence). J lost 1 base, V lost 5 bases, and 8 bases had no gene match. This CDR3 region has 17 residues. The CDR3 spells CASSPGQWRSGANVLTF. CDR3 bases: TGTGCCAGCAGTCCGGGACAGTGGAGGTCTGGGGCCAACGTCCTGACTTTC.

The rearrangement joins TRBV6-6 to TRBJ2-1; 8 nucleotides agree with TRBD2. The CDR3 sequence is 15 residues long. Per germline, CDR1 MNHNY and CDR2 SVGAGI (reference sequence). Germline trimming cut 11 bases from V and 4 bases from J; bases unmatched to any gene: 13. The CDR3 DNA sequence: TGTGCCTTAACTCGGCTAGCGGGCGCGTACAATGAGCAGTTCTTC. This codes for CALTRLAGAYNEQFF.

J is TRBJ1-2 and V is TRBV4-3; 10 nucleotides agree with TRBD1. The CDR3 covers 14 residues. Trimming at V came to 6 bases and at J to 2 bases, leaving 3 bases not matched to a gene. Germline CDR1 LGHNA, CDR2 YSLEER. The CDR3 DNA sequence: TGCGCCAGCAGACGGGACAGGGGAAACTATGGCTACACCTTC. Amino acid sequence: CASRRDRGNYGYTF.

The chain joins TRBV10-1 to TRBJ2-2, with D unresolved. The length of the CDR3 is 13 residues. Germline assignment: CDR1 WNHNN and CDR2 SYGVQD (reference sequence). V lost 6 bases to trimming and J lost 6 bases, with 11 bases between them. The CDR3 spells CASRATSPGELFF. The CDR3 DNA follows: TGCGCCAGCAGAGCGACCTCTCCCGGGGAGCTGTTTTTT.

This sequence joins TRBV7-3 and TRBJ2-3, with a tentative D call TRBD1 (7 bases). CDR3 length: 12 residues. From germline, CDR1 is SGHTA and CDR2 FQGTGA. V was cut by 4 bases and J by 6 bases, with 8 bases left in between. The CDR3 spells CASSSGGDTQYF. In DNA form, the CDR3 reads TGTGCCAGCAGCTCAGGGGGGGATACGCAGTATTTT.

The chain uses TRBV10-3 and TRBJ1-3; D ambiguous. V was pared by 3 bases and J by 4 bases, with 16 bases between. This CDR3 has 16 amino acids. CDR1 and CDR2 (germline): ENHRY, SYGVKD. The CDR3 DNA reads as TGTGCCATCAGTGATCTCAACCCTACTGGGGGAAACACCATATATTTT. Translating gives CAISDLNPTGGNTIYF.

This chain uses TRBV28 with TRBJ2-1, with 7 bases that match TRBD2. The J segment lost 6 bases and the V segment lost 6 bases, leaving 14 bases of the junction unmatched. The CDR3 runs 16 residues. The germline CDR1 and CDR2 sequences are MDHEN and SYDVKM. In DNA form, the CDR3 reads TGTGCCAGCAGATCTACAAAAGCGGGACGGCGCAATGAGCAGTTCTTC. Protein: CASRSTKAGRRNEQFF.

The V call is TRBV27, the J call TRBJ2-1; TRBD2 matches 12 bases. The CDR3 is made up of 15 amino acids. Per germline, CDR1 MNHEY and CDR2 SMNVEV (reference sequence). The V and J ends lost 2 bases and 10 bases, in that order; junction bases with no gene match: 6. Here the CDR3 reads CASSLRGLAGAEQFF. The CDR3 DNA reads TGTGCCAGCAGTTTAAGGGGACTAGCGGGCGCGGAGCAGTTCTTC.